This T cell receptor beta chain originates from a study of blood T cells in healthy people across ages. Points on this clonotype: Its specificity is unknown.

A sample-barcoded 5' primer and a J-beta primer mix were used in a second PCR of roughly 7 to 12 cycles. The template-switch adaptor was a 5' adaptor with 12 random nucleotides. It tagged each cDNA molecule. TCRdb redid the calling of the 5' RACE reads with MiXCR, one entry per CDR3 protein. This table has some 710,000 distinct CDR3 sequences, approximately 21% appearing once. Germline loops: CDR1 KGHSH, CDR2 LQKENI. The V segment lost 3 bases and the J segment 4 bases; nucleotides outside the gene matches: 3. CDR3 length: 14 residues. General observations from the study: Naive T cell percentage and TCR beta diversity correlated strongly.

The sample comprised blood. This sequence was found in a man between 65 and 85 years old in good health. The chain links TRBV18 to TRBJ2-3; TRBD2 agrees at 8 bases. CDR3 in DNA: TGTGCCAGCTCACCTTCGGGACTAGCAGATACGCAGTATTTT. It translates to CASSPSGLADTQYF.